The sequence of this T cell receptor (beta chain) was determined in a study of early T cells in non-severe SARS-CoV-2 infection. As for the study in general: Unpaired chains resulted from sequencing bulk RNA of unsorted whole blood. Findings and caveats of the study: Private and CD4 specificities were missed by VDJdb matching, skewed to anti-spike CD8.

Turning to this clonotype: Its antigen is not known.

Germline V CDR1 and CDR2: SQVTM, ANQGSEA. This CDR3 comprises 15 residues. V shed 4 bases and J shed 0 bases, with 13 bases lying between them. The TCR library protocol attached unique molecular identifiers to the individual cDNA molecules. Each CDR3 protein is one row after TCRdb ran MiXCR on the 5' RACE reads. The sample has roughly 56,000 distinct CDR3 sequences, roughly a tenth seen once. The sequence was obtained from an adult who was a healthcare worker with PCR-confirmed SARS-CoV-2 infection or an uninfected control (not recorded which). Specimen: whole blood. V and J are TRBV29-1 and TRBJ1-3, with D uncertain. The CDR3 DNA reads as TGCAGCGTTGGGTGGACGGAATCCTCTGGAAACACCATATATTTT. It translates to CSVGWTESSGNTIYF.